Listed here are 27 T cell receptor beta chains from one sample, sequenced in a study of blood T cell repertoires in COVID-19 (dated by TCRdb to about 2020). Receptors were amplified or captured by the immunoSEQ multiplex PCR assay. In TCRdb, the immuneACCESS table is reduced to in-frame sequences with V and J assigned. These tables do not hold every clone; where another copy was compared, an unresolved V gene accounts for under half, and the others remain unexplained. This sample comprises some 75,000 clones, about 88% of them detected only once. The ten largest clones add up to over 6% of the sample. Sequencing used peripheral blood. These receptors all come from a man older than 75 with COVID-19, enrolled during active disease.

This clone was seen once. The rearrangement links TRBV7-9 to TRBJ1-4; unclear D gene. Trimming shortened V by 5 bases and J by 0 bases, and 13 bases separated the two germline ends. Germline V gene lookup returns CDR1 SEHNR and CDR2 FQNEAQ (reference sequence). The length of the CDR3 is 16 residues. In nucleotides, the CDR3 is TGTGCCAGCAGCCTCCGACCGGGAACAACTAATGAAAAACTGTTTTTT. It translates to CASSLRPGTTNEKLFF.

The chain employs TRBV6-5 and TRBJ1-5, with TRBD1 matching 9 bases. The CDR3 runs 13 residues. J lost 4 bases, V lost 8 bases, and 3 bases had no gene match. Germline CDR1 reads MNHEY; CDR2 reads SVGAGI. The CDR3 nucleotides are TGTGCCAGCTCACAGGGGGCGAATCAGCCCCAGCATTTT. It yields the protein CASSQGANQPQHF.

This clone was counted a few times. V is TRBV6-5 and J is TRBJ1-5; the D is unclear. CDR3 size: 15 residues. Germline loops: CDR1 MNHEY, CDR2 SVGAGI. V lost 8 bases, J lost 0 bases, and 14 bases lay in between. Here the CDR3 reads CASRGGAYSNQPQHF. The CDR3 region has the DNA TGTGCCAGCCGGGGTGGAGCTTATAGCAATCAGCCCCAGCATTTT.

CDR3 DNA: TGTGCCAGCAGTTTCCCCGACAGGAGGTACGCTTTCTTT. It is translated as CASSFPDRRYAFF. The chain carries TRBV6-5 and TRBJ1-1; D perhaps matches TRBD1 (6 bases). Germline loops: CDR1 MNHEY, CDR2 SVGAGI. The CDR3 contains 13 residues. V lost 4 bases and J 11 bases, leaving 17 bases between the germline ends.

The V call is TRBV27, the J call TRBJ1-2; 8 bases are a match to TRBD1. Trimming cost V 2 bases and J 8 bases; bases outside gene matches: 10. The CDR3 runs 15 residues. Looked up from germline, CDR1 is MNHEY and CDR2 is SMNVEV (reference sequence). CDR3 sequence (DNA): TGTGCCAGCAGTTTAGCCCGGCAGGGGGCGAAGGGCTACACCTTC. It codes for CASSLARQGAKGYTF.

The chain joins TRBV3-1 (or the pseudogene TRBV3-2) to TRBJ1-2; 8 bases line up with TRBD1. The CDR3 loop spans 13 amino acids. The trim removed 2 bases at V and 10 bases at J, leaving 6 bases unmatched. The germline CDR1 and CDR2 sequences are LGHDT and YNNKEL (reference sequence). DNA of the CDR3: TGTGCCAGCAGCCAACAGGACAGGGTCGTCTACACCTTC. It translates to CASSQQDRVVYTF.

The genes are TRBV18 and TRBJ1-4, with unresolved D. The CDR3 totals 14 residues. CDR1 KGHSH and CDR2 LQKENI come from the germline V gene. Trimming pared 5 bases from V and 0 bases from J, leaving 7 bases between. In nucleotides, the CDR3 is TGTGCCAGCTCATGGGCGACAACTAATGAAAAACTGTTTTTT. It yields the protein CASSWATTNEKLFF.

The chain employs TRBV6-4 and TRBJ2-2, with D possibly TRBD2 on 6 matching bases. The V gene lost 6 bases and the J gene lost 4 bases, with 15 bases spanning the gap. Germline V gene data show CDR1 as MRHNA and CDR2 as SNTAGT. The CDR3 has 15 amino acids. The CDR3 loop reads CASSASHGGTGELFF. The CDR3 bases are TGTGCCAGCAGCGCAAGCCACGGGGGCACCGGGGAGCTGTTTTTT.

The chain employs TRBV6-5 and TRBJ1-1; TRBD1 agrees at 10 bases. V was pared by 6 bases and J by 5 bases, with 3 bases of the junction left unmatched. Per germline, CDR1 MNHEY and CDR2 SVGAGI. This CDR3 has 13 residues. The CDR3 nucleotides are TGTGCCAGCAGGGGACAGGGGATGACTGAAGCTTTCTTT. Amino acid sequence: CASRGQGMTEAFF.

V gene TRBV27 combines with J gene TRBJ1-5; D perhaps matches TRBD1 (5 bases). The V and J ends lost 6 bases and 3 bases respectively, with 12 bases between them. In germline, CDR1 is MNHEY, CDR2 SMNVEV (reference sequence). This CDR3 spans 14 amino acids. The CDR3 nucleotides are TGTGCCAGCAGGAAGGGGCAGCCCAATCAGCCCCAGCATTTT. This gives the protein CASRKGQPNQPQHF.

The chain uses TRBV7-2 and TRBJ1-5, with D hard to call. V lost 2 bases to trimming and J lost 4 bases, with 6 bases between them. The CDR3 runs 13 residues. In germline, CDR1 is SGHTA, CDR2 FQGNSA. CDR3 in amino acids: CASSLSVNQPQHF. The CDR3 DNA is TGTGCCAGCAGCTTATCGGTGAATCAGCCCCAGCATTTT. Complete variable domain (other parts from reference TRBV7-2 and TRBJ1-5): GAGVSQSPSNKVTEKGKDVELRCDPISGHTALYWYRQSLGQGLEFLIYFQGNSAPDKSGLPSDRFSAERTGGSVSTLTIQRTQQEDSAVYLCASSLSVNQPQHFGDGTRLSIL.

The gene calls are TRBV5-7 and TRBJ1-5; D gene uncertain. TRBV5-7 is designated an ORF whose function remains uncertain. CDR3 length equals 14 residues. V was trimmed by 3 bases and J by 5 bases, leaving 12 bases between them. CDR3 coding DNA: TGTGCCAGCAGCTCTCTTCGGGGTTATCAGCCCCAGCATTTT. This encodes CASSSLRGYQPQHF.

This chain links TRBV7-8 with TRBJ2-5; weak D call: TRBD2 (6 bases). This CDR3 region has 14 residues. Per the germline V gene, CDR1 is SGHVS and CDR2 is FQNEAQ. Trimming left V 3 bases short and J 1 base short, with 9 bases between. The DNA of the CDR3 is TGTGCCAGCAGCTTCGGAGGGTCCCAAGAGACCCAGTACTTC. The encoded protein is CASSFGGSQETQYF.

This clone has a handful of counts. The chain is built from TRBV6-2 or TRBV6-3 and TRBJ1-1; weak D call: TRBD1 (5 bases). The germline V gene has CDR1 MNHEY and CDR2 SVGEGT. The CDR3 is 15 residues long. V dropped 2 bases and J dropped 0 bases, with 10 bases sitting between them. The CDR3 protein is CASSYPTGVNTEAFF. CDR3 coding DNA: TGTGCCAGCAGTTACCCAACAGGCGTGAACACTGAAGCTTTCTTT.

This clone was detected only once. V is TRBV5-5 and J is TRBJ2-7; weak D call: TRBD1 (6 bases). Per the germline V gene, CDR1 is SGHKS and CDR2 is YYEKEE (reference sequence). This CDR3 spans 15 amino acids. Trimming left V 4 bases short and J 2 bases short, with 16 bases between. The CDR3 here is CASSRLGTIAYEQYF. Here the CDR3 DNA reads TGTGCCAGCAGCCGCCTTGGGACAATTGCCTACGAGCAGTACTTC.

This rearrangement joins TRBV5-8 to TRBJ1-2; 9 nucleotides line up with TRBD1. V shed 2 bases and J 4 bases; nucleotides not matched to a gene: 3. Germline-derived CDR1 and CDR2 are SGHTS and YDEGEE. The CDR3 consists of 14 residues. The CDR3 reads CASSFPDRGYGYTF. Written as DNA, the CDR3 is TGTGCCAGCAGCTTCCCGGACAGGGGCTATGGCTACACCTTC.

The chain is built from TRBV4-3 and TRBJ2-6; perhaps TRBD1 as D (6 bases). V lost 0 bases, J lost 0 bases, and 9 bases lay in between. This CDR3 contains 17 residues. Germline lookup yields CDR1 LGHNA and CDR2 YSLEER. DNA for the CDR3: TGCGCCAGCAGCCAAGATACAGGGTACTCTGGGGCCAACGTCCTGACTTTC. Translated, it gives CASSQDTGYSGANVLTF.

This clone was seen just once. The J gene is TRBJ1-5, the V gene TRBV7-9, with a possible D match to TRBD1 (6 bases). This CDR3 has 13 amino acids. Trimming shortened V by 0 bases and J by 7 bases, and 7 bases separated the two germline ends. Germline CDR1 and CDR2: SEHNR and FQNEAQ (reference sequence). DNA for the CDR3: TGTGCCAGCAGCTTAGCTACAGGGCAGCCCCAGCATTTT. The encoded protein is CASSLATGQPQHF.

V gene TRBV29-1 combines with J gene TRBJ2-1; 10 nucleotides agree with TRBD1. Germline loops: CDR1 SQVTM, CDR2 ANQGSEA. The CDR3 is made up of 15 amino acids. V was pared by 1 base and J by 8 bases, with 8 bases of the junction left unmatched. The CDR3 coding sequence is TGCAGCGTTGAAGGGGGGACAGGGGTCCCTGATGAGCAGTTCTTC. This codes for CSVEGGTGVPDEQFF.

This clone came up once. The chain recombines TRBV7-3 with TRBJ1-1; D possibly corresponds to TRBD1 (5 bases). Trimming pared 0 bases from V and 1 base from J, leaving 12 bases between. CDR1 and CDR2 (germline): SGHTA, FQGTGA. This CDR3 comprises 16 residues. CDR3 sequence reads: CASSLTRLGANTEAFF. In DNA form, the CDR3 reads TGTGCCAGCAGCTTAACTCGGTTAGGGGCGAACACTGAAGCTTTCTTT.

This chain connects TRBV6-2 or TRBV6-3 to TRBJ1-5; D ambiguous. The length of the CDR3 is 16 residues. Germline CDR1 MNHEY, CDR2 SVGEGT. Trimming stripped 6 bases from V and 3 bases from J, with 18 bases between. The CDR3 loop is CASSPEKGRDNQPQHF. CDR3 sequence (DNA): TGTGCCAGCAGCCCTGAGAAAGGGAGAGACAATCAGCCCCAGCATTTT.

The chain carries TRBV6-6 and TRBJ2-5, with D perhaps TRBD1 (6 bases). Trimming left V 6 bases short and J 1 base short, with 12 bases between. Germline V gives CDR1 MNHNY, CDR2 SVGAGI (reference sequence). The CDR3 is 14 residues long. The CDR3 coding sequence is TGTGCCAGCAGCCACTCAGGGGCCCAAGAGACCCAGTACTTC. Translated, it gives CASSHSGAQETQYF.

J is TRBJ1-5 and V is TRBV3-1 (or the pseudogene TRBV3-2); 9 nucleotides line up with TRBD1. Germline-derived CDR1 and CDR2 are LGHDT and YNNKEL (reference sequence). The CDR3 loop spans 18 amino acids. Trimming removed 6 bases from V and 2 bases from J; junction bases left unmatched: 14. Written as DNA, the CDR3 is TGTGCCAGCAGTGAGTTGGTTCGAGGGGACAGGGGCAATCAGCCCCAGCATTTT. Its translation is CASSELVRGDRGNQPQHF.

This clone was seen only once. This chain connects TRBV7-2 to TRBJ2-1; possible D gene TRBD1, 5 bases. Trimming pared 5 bases from V and 2 bases from J, leaving 13 bases between. The CDR3 is 15 residues long. Germline V gene sequence: CDR1 SGHTA, CDR2 FQGNSA. This CDR3 is CASSPAGAPYNEQFF. The CDR3 DNA is TGTGCCAGCAGCCCCGCTGGGGCCCCCTACAATGAGCAGTTCTTC.

V is TRBV6-6 and J is TRBJ1-2, with 8 positions matching TRBD1. Trimming cost V 2 bases and J 4 bases; bases outside gene matches: 3. This CDR3 contains 14 residues. Germline V gene lookup returns CDR1 MNHNY and CDR2 SVGAGI (reference sequence). DNA of the CDR3: TGTGCCAGCAGTTACCAGGGGGCGGCCTATGGCTACACCTTC. Its translation: CASSYQGAAYGYTF.

This rearrangement joins TRBV6-6 to TRBJ1-1; the D gene is possibly TRBD1 (5 bases). CDR3 length: 14 amino acids. With 5 bases removed from V and 0 bases from J, the gap between germline ends came to 10 bases. Per germline, CDR1 MNHNY and CDR2 SVGAGI (reference sequence). CDR3 in amino acids: CASSADSLNTEAFF. The CDR3 bases are TGTGCCAGCAGTGCTGACAGCTTGAACACTGAAGCTTTCTTT.

The rearrangement uses TRBV6-5 and TRBJ2-1; TRBD1 agrees at 8 bases. The CDR3 runs 13 residues. Looked up from germline, CDR1 is MNHEY and CDR2 is SVGAGI. The trim removed 6 bases at V and 5 bases at J, leaving 3 bases unmatched. As DNA, the CDR3 is TGTGCCAGCAGCGCGGACAGGGACAATGAGCAGTTCTTC. Translated: CASSADRDNEQFF.